Given below is one TCR beta chain in context. There is no known antigen for this receptor. No per-base quality is available; no much larger clone lies one base away. The library came from PCR. These reads were obtained on an Illumina MiSeq. SMARTScribe reverse transcriptase and a 5' template-switch oligo, by which a universal priming site was added, were used for cDNA synthesis. A 12-nucleotide random unique molecular identifier (UMI) was carried by the template-switch oligo, and each cDNA molecule was tagged with this UMI. During reverse transcription, chain-specific reverse primers targeted TCRbeta transcripts. Residual template-switch adapters were removed by uracil DNA glycosylase treatment, and cDNA was purified using a Qiagen MinElute kit. For the first PCR, roughly 20 cycles were run with KAPA HiFi HotStart ReadyMix and step-out primers, split across four 50 ul reactions. Products of the first-round PCR were gel-purified before additional amplification. Illumina Nextera adapters were added in a second 8-cycle PCR, after which libraries were purified and pooled. For each TCRbeta molecule, the UMI barcode was captured by a 50-nucleotide 5' read. The authors processed their data as follows. The MIGEC toolkit was used to group reads by UMI into consensus reads. PEAR was used to merge forward and reverse consensus reads into final reads. Identical UMI-sequence pairs shared across libraries were treated as cross-sample contamination and removed by a custom decontamination script. MIGMAP, a wrapper around IgBLAST, was used for V(D)J assignment and CDR3 extraction. TCR clonotypes were defined by identical V gene, J gene and CDR3 amino acid sequence; CDR1 and CDR2 were not sequenced. TCRdb reprocessed the public reads (quality trimming at Q25 with fastp, clone calling with MiXCR) and kept in-frame beta chains. Records with the same CDR3 protein are collapsed into one entry carrying the most frequent genes and DNA. The V and J calls shown here were made by TCRdb, not taken from the authors' results. This sample holds approximately 3,200 distinct CDR3 sequences; more than 55% were observed only once. Jointly, the top ten make up approximately 30% of the sample.

CDR1 is given as SEHNR and CDR2 as FQNEAQ, both from the germline V gene (reference sequence). Taken from cysteine to phenylalanine, the CDR3 has 13 residues. Just the 39-base CDR3 DNA is kept, in frame starting at base 1. V and J are truncated by 5 bases and 10 bases respectively, leaving an intervening sequence of 12 bases. The data belong to a study of robustness of blood B and T cell sequencing (dated by TCRdb to the late 2010s). In terms of the full investigation: The study aimed to determine how much peripheral blood is needed to reliably characterize an individual's TCRbeta and IgG repertoires. Each of the roughly ten independently drawn blood samples had its TCRbeta and IgG repertoires measured. For technical replicates, two replicate TCRbeta cDNA libraries were prepared from one shared RNA pool that came from a single 10 ml draw.

The paper as a whole reports these results and caveats: Evidence of cross-contamination, likely resulting from batch processing, was observed in one pair of TCRbeta libraries, and the UMI-sequence pairs shared between the two libraries were removed. Pooling tubes did not increase the overlap of rare TCRbeta clonotypes, which implies that much larger blood volumes would be needed to capture rare TCRbeta clonotypes. Every single 10 ml sample contained the 1,000 most abundant TCRbeta clonotypes from the pooled draws. A full plateau was not reached by TCRbeta rarefaction curves, suggesting under-sequencing or many low-abundance clonotypes. Of the top 10,000 TCRbeta clonotypes in one technical replicate library, around 94% were also found in the other technical replicate library. EDTA tubes required immediate fractionation, limiting use in multi-site collections. Coverage of the top 10,000 TCRbeta clonotypes approached saturation when 3 or 4 tubes (roughly 28-40 ml blood) were combined.

TCRbeta repertoires were measured from mRNA instead of genomic DNA, an approach that captures expressed receptors. Without cell sorting, buffy coat leukocytes were collected into Trizol, and RNA was extracted using the Direct-zol RNA MiniPrep Plus kit. EDTA blood tubes were spun right away at 4 degrees C to separate plasma, buffy coat and red blood cells. Specimen: peripheral blood. Recombination linked TRBV7-9 to TRBJ1-6, with TRBD1 tentatively as D gene (5 bases match). This TCR was recovered from a human donor in good health. The nucleotide sequence reads as follows: TGTGCCAGCAGCCCCGAGGGGTTGTCACCCCTCCACTTT. Its translation is CASSPEGLSPLHF.